The 16 T cell receptor beta chains reported below all come from one sample, sequenced in a study of cytomegalovirus exposure and HLA in healthy donors. Produced via immunoSEQ multiplex PCR; TCRdb's table is partial and in-frame only. The repertoire includes more than 250,000 clones, around 91% of them detected once, and approximately 3% sits in the top ten. What was sequenced was PBMCs. Receptor source: a woman under 40 in good health and CMV-seronegative.

The gene calls are TRBV2 and TRBJ2-2; possibly TRBD2 for D (5 bases). CDR1 and CDR2 from the germline V gene are SNHLY and FYNNEI. The CDR3 contains 12 residues. Trimming removed 7 bases at V and 3 bases at J, with 6 bases between. In DNA form, the CDR3 reads TGTGCCAGCACGCGGGACACCGGGGAGCTGTTTTTT. It codes for CASTRDTGELFF. The full variable domain, completed using reference TRBV2 and TRBJ2-2, is EPEVTQTPSHQVTQMGQEVILRCVPISNHLYFYWYRQILGQKVEFLVSFYNNEISEKSEIFDDQFSVERPDGSNFTLKIRSTKLEDSAMYFCASTRDTGELFFGEGSRLTVL.

Written as DNA, the CDR3 is TGTGCCAGCAGCACCCCGCGCGGGAGCTACGAGCAGTACTTC. Protein: CASSTPRGSYEQYF. The chain recombines TRBV21-1 with TRBJ2-7; the table assigns TRBD2, which was not confirmed against the DNA. TRBV21-1 corresponds to a pseudogene. The CDR3 loop spans 14 amino acids.

CDR3 nucleotide sequence: TGCGCCAGCAGCTTGGTGTCGGGCGGTTACAATGAGCAGTTCTTC. Its protein is CASSLVSGGYNEQFF. The rearrangement uses TRBV5-1 and TRBJ2-1; D gene unclear. Looked up from germline, CDR1 is SGHRS and CDR2 is YFSETQ. The CDR3 has 15 residues. The germline V and J ends were trimmed by 0 bases and 4 bases, with 11 bases remaining between them.

This sequence joins TRBV5-4 and TRBJ2-2; tentative D call: TRBD2 (6 bases). Germline V gene sequence: CDR1 SGHNT, CDR2 YYREEE (reference sequence). CDR3 size: 13 residues. Deletions cut 3 bases from V and 8 bases from J, with 11 bases between. The CDR3 reads CASSSDYAGELFF. Here the CDR3 DNA reads TGTGCCAGCAGCTCGGACTACGCAGGGGAGCTGTTTTTT.

The gene calls are TRBV7-9 and TRBJ1-1; D remains unclear. The CDR3 runs to 14 residues. Germline V gives CDR1 SEHNR, CDR2 FQNEAQ (reference sequence). V dropped 2 bases and J dropped 3 bases, with 10 bases sitting between them. Written as DNA, the CDR3 is TGTGCCAGCAGCTTATACGGGGAGGACACTGAAGCTTTCTTT. It yields the protein CASSLYGEDTEAFF.

The gene calls are TRBV7-2 and TRBJ1-1; no definite D call. The V end lost 1 base, the J end lost 4 bases, and 10 bases lay between the germline ends. Germline V gene sequence: CDR1 SGHTA, CDR2 FQGNSA. The CDR3 covers 14 residues. The chain's CDR3 is CASSLGGFGTEAFF. CDR3 coding DNA: TGTGCCAGCAGCTTAGGTGGGTTTGGCACTGAAGCTTTCTTT. The entire variable domain, with the rest obtained from reference TRBV7-2 and TRBJ1-1, is as follows: GAGVSQSPSNKVTEKGKDVELRCDPISGHTALYWYRQSLGQGLEFLIYFQGNSAPDKSGLPSDRFSAERTGGSVSTLTIQRTQQEDSAVYLCASSLGGFGTEAFFGQGTRLTVV.

This clone has a handful of counts. The genes are TRBV28 and TRBJ2-7, with 12 bases identical to TRBD1. The V segment lost 5 bases and the J segment 6 bases; nucleotides outside the gene matches: 17. In germline, CDR1 is MDHEN, CDR2 SYDVKM. This CDR3 has 18 amino acids. DNA of the CDR3: TGTGCCAGCAGTCCGGAGGGGACAGGGGGCACCCGAAATGCCGAGCAGTACTTC. Its protein is CASSPEGTGGTRNAEQYF. Filled out from reference TRBV28 and TRBJ2-7, the complete variable domain reads DVKVTQSSRYLVKRTGEKVFLECVQDMDHENMFWYRQDPGLGLRLIYFSYDVKMKEKGDIPEGYSVSREKKERFSLILESASTNQTSMYLCASSPEGTGGTRNAEQYFGPGTRLTVT.

About this clone itself: A junction boundary mismatches the germline segment, possibly from a read error. This chain links TRBV7-9 with TRBJ1-3; 9 positions agree with TRBD1. The CDR3 totals 15 residues. Per germline, CDR1 SEHNR and CDR2 FQNEAQ (reference sequence). Here the CDR3 reads CASSFGGQGFNPMAF. DNA of the CDR3: TGTGCCAGCAGCTTTGGGGGACAGGGTTTTAACCCCATGGCCTTT.

V usage is TRBV6-5 and J usage is TRBJ2-7; no reliable D call. The germline V gene encodes CDR1 MNHEY and CDR2 SVGAGI. This CDR3 comprises 11 residues. Trimming removed 6 bases at V and 4 bases at J, with 7 bases between. The CDR3 is CASRGLYEQYF. The CDR3 DNA sequence: TGTGCCAGCAGAGGGTTGTACGAGCAGTACTTC.

J is TRBJ1-5 and V is TRBV5-4; TRBD1 matches 7 bases. In germline, CDR1 is SGHNT, CDR2 YYREEE (reference sequence). This CDR3 has 13 residues. The V and J ends lost 4 bases and 4 bases, in that order; junction bases with no gene match: 2. The DNA for the CDR3 is TGTGCCAGCAGCCAACAGGGGAATCAGCCCCAGCATTTT. This sequence encodes CASSQQGNQPQHF.

The chain combines TRBV2 with TRBJ2-7; 8 nucleotides agree with TRBD1. V shed 4 bases and J 6 bases; nucleotides not matched to a gene: 8. Germline V CDR1 and CDR2: SNHLY, FYNNEI. CDR3 length: 14 amino acids. The CDR3 protein is CASSALDRAPEQYF. The CDR3 region has the DNA TGTGCCAGCAGTGCCTTGGACAGGGCCCCCGAGCAGTACTTC.

The rearrangement uses TRBV4-2 and TRBJ1-2; 7 nucleotides agree with TRBD1. Germline V lookup: CDR1 LGHNA, CDR2 YNFKEQ. The CDR3 loop spans 16 amino acids. J gave up 4 bases and V 0 bases, and 8 bases lay outside the gene matches. CDR3 residues: CASSQDGGQDFYGYTF. CDR3 in DNA: TGTGCCAGCAGCCAAGATGGAGGACAGGACTTCTATGGCTACACCTTC.

This chain uses TRBV9 with TRBJ2-5; D unresolved. Between the trimmed V and J ends, which lost 0 bases and 4 bases, there was a span of 10 bases. The CDR3 is 14 residues long. Looked up from germline, CDR1 is SGDLS and CDR2 is YYNGEE. For the CDR3, the DNA is TGTGCCAGCAGCGTAGGACTGGCCCGAGAGACCCAGTACTTC. This codes for CASSVGLARETQYF.

The rearrangement links TRBV4-3 to TRBJ2-7; TRBD1 aligns across 8 bases. V gave up 0 bases and J gave up 2 bases; unmatched junction bases: 6. The CDR3 is 16 residues long. Germline CDR1 LGHNA, CDR2 YSLEER. The DNA for the CDR3 is TGCGCCAGCAGCCAAGATGGACAGGGCCCCACCTACGAGCAGTACTTC. It translates to CASSQDGQGPTYEQYF.

This sequence joins TRBV5-1 and TRBJ1-1; tentative D call: TRBD1 (6 bases). Per germline, CDR1 SGHRS and CDR2 YFSETQ. V was shortened by 2 bases and J by 4 bases, with 18 bases between the two germline ends. This CDR3 has 16 amino acids. The CDR3 is CASSLGPGARGTEAFF. CDR3 bases: TGCGCCAGCAGCTTAGGTCCGGGGGCGAGGGGCACTGAAGCTTTCTTT.

This chain joins TRBV27 and TRBJ2-1; 7 positions match TRBD2. V lost 1 base and J lost 15; bases outside the gene matches: 12. The CDR3 loop spans 14 amino acids. In germline, CDR1 is MNHEY, CDR2 SMNVEV (reference sequence). The CDR3 here is CASSLWVSGQRAFF. The CDR3 nucleotides read TGTGCCAGCAGTTTATGGGTTAGCGGGCAACGTGCGTTCTTC.